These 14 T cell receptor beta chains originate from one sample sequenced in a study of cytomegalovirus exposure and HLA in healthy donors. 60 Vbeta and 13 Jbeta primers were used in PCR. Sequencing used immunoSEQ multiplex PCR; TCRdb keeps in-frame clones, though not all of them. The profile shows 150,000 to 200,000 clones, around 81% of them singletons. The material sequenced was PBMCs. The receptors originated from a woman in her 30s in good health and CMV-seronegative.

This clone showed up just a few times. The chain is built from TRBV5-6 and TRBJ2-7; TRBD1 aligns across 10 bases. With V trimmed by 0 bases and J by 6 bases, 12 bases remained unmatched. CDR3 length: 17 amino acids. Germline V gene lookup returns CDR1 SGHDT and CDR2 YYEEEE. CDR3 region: CASSLEIKGQGSGEQYF. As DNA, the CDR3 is TGTGCCAGCAGCTTGGAAATTAAGGGACAGGGGTCCGGCGAGCAGTACTTC.

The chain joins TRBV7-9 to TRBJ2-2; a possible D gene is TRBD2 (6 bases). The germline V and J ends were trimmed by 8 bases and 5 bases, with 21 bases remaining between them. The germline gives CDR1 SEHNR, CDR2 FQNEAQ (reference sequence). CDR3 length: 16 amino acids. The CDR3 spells CASSARGAGETGELFF. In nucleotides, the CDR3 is TGTGCCAGCTCCGCCCGCGGGGCAGGAGAAACCGGGGAGCTGTTTTTT. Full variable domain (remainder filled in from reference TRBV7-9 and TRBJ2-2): DTGVSQNPRHKITKRGQNVTFRCDPISEHNRLYWYRQTLGQGPEFLTYFQNEAQLEKSRLLSDRFSAERPKGSFSTLEIQRTEQGDSAMYLCASSARGAGETGELFFGEGSRLTVL.

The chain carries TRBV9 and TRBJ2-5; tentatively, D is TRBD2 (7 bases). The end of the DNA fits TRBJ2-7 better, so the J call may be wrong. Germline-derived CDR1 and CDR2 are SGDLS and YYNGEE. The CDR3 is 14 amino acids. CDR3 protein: CASSSLGGGYEQYF. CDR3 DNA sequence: TGTGCCAGCAGCTCCTTAGGGGGGGGCTACGAGCAGTACTTC.

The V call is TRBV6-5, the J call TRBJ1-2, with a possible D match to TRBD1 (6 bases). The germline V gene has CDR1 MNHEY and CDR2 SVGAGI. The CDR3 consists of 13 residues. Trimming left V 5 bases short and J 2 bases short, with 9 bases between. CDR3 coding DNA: TGTGCCAGCAGTGAAAGGGGGAACTATGGCTACACCTTC. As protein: CASSERGNYGYTF.

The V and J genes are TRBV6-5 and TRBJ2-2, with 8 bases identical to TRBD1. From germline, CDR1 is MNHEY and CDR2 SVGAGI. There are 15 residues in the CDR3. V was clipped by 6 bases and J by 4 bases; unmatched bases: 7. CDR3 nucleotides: TGTGCCAGCAGCCCACAGGGGGGCGGCACCGGGGAGCTGTTTTTT. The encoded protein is CASSPQGGGTGELFF.

CDR3 protein: CAISGTGRSYEQYF. The DNA of the CDR3 is TGTGCCATCAGTGGGACAGGGCGCTCCTACGAGCAGTACTTC. V gene TRBV10-3 combines with J gene TRBJ2-7, with TRBD1 matching 8 bases. The CDR3 consists of 14 residues. Germline V CDR1 and CDR2: ENHRY, SYGVKD. With V trimmed by 4 bases and J by 0 bases, 2 bases remained unmatched.

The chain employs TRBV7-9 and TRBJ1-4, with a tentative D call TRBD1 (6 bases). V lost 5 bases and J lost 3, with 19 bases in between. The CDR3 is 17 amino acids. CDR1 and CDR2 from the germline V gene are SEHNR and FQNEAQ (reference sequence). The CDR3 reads CASSAPTGNVANEKLFF. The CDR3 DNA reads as TGTGCCAGCAGCGCTCCCACAGGGAACGTAGCTAATGAAAAACTGTTTTTT.

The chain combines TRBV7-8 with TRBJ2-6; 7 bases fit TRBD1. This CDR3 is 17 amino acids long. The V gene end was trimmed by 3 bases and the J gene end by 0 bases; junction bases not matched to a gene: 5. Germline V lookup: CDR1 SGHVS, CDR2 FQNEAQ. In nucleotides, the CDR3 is TGTGCCAGCAGCTTTAAAGGGGGCGGCTCTGGGGCCAACGTCCTGACTTTC. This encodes CASSFKGGGSGANVLTF.

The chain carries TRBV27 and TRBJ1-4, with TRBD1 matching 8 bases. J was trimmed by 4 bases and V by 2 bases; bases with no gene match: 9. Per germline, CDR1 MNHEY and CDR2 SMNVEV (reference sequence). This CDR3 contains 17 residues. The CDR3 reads CASSLTTGTGRNEKLFF. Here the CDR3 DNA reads TGTGCCAGCAGTTTAACGACCGGGACAGGCCGTAATGAAAAACTGTTTTTT.

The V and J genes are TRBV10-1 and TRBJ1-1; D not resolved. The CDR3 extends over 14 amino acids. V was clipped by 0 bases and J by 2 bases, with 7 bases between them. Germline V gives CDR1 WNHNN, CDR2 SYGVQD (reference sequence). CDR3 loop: CASSESSGNTEAFF. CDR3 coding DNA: TGCGCCAGCAGTGAGTCTTCAGGAAACACTGAAGCTTTCTTT.

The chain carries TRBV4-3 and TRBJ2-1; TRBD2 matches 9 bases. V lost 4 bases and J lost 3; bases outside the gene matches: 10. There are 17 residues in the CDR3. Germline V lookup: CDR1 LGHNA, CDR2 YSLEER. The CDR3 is CASSLRLAEGIYNEQFF. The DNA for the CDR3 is TGCGCCAGCAGCCTGAGACTAGCGGAAGGAATCTACAATGAGCAGTTCTTC.

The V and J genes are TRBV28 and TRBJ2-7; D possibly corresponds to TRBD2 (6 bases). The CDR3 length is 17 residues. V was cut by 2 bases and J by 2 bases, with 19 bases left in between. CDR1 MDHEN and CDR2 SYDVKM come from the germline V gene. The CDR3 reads CASSLGWRQGGPYEQYF. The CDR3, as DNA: TGTGCCAGCAGTTTAGGGTGGAGGCAGGGAGGCCCCTACGAGCAGTACTTC.

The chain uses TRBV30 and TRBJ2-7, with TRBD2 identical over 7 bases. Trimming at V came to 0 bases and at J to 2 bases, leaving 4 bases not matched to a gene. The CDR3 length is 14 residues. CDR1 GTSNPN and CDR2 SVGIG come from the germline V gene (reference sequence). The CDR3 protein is CAWSVWGRAYEQYF. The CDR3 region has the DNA TGTGCCTGGAGTGTATGGGGGAGGGCCTACGAGCAGTACTTC.

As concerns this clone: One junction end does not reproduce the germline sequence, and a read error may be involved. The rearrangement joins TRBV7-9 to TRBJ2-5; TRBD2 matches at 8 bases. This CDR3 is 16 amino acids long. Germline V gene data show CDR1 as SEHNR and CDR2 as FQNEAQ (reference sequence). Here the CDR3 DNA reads TGTTCCAGCAGCTTAAGTGGGCGGGGGGTCCAAGAGACCCAGTACTTC. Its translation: CSSSLSGRGVQETQYF.